This TCR beta chain was found in a study of blood T cells in healthy people across ages. Overall study context: Through template switching, about one barcoded beta molecule was captured per two T cells, as measured in model experiments. Study-wide findings and caveats: Conclusively comparing naive with antigen-experienced cells was impossible with unsorted PBMCs.

A sample-barcoded 5' primer and a J-beta primer mix were used in a second PCR of roughly 7 to 12 cycles. TCRdb passed the 5' RACE reads through MiXCR, listing each CDR3 protein once. The table records about 590,000 distinct CDR3 sequences, roughly 31% of them present only once. CDR1 is SGHTA and CDR2 is FQGNSA in the germline V gene. The CDR3 runs to 14 residues. The ends lost 5 bases at V and 2 bases at J; junction bases unmatched: 5. Comment on this clonotype: Its target is unknown.

The chain uses TRBV7-2 and TRBJ2-5, with 7 positions matching TRBD2. This TCR was sampled from a woman of 80 years or more in good health. What was sequenced was blood. DNA of the CDR3: TGTGCCAGCAGCACATCTAGCGGTCAAGAGACCCAGTACTTC. It codes for CASSTSSGQETQYF.